These 9 T cell receptor beta chains came from one sample sequenced in a study of PD-L1 blockade in urothelial cancer. Produced via immunoSEQ multiplex PCR; TCRdb's table is partial and in-frame only. The table records 55,000 to 70,000 clones, more than 70% of them present only once. This material consisted of PBMCs, taken around atezolizumab (anti-PD-L1) treatment. Every receptor here comes from a man between 50 and 59 years old with urothelial cancer.

The chain combines TRBV27 with TRBJ2-1; 12 nucleotides line up with TRBD2. In germline, CDR1 is MNHEY, CDR2 SMNVEV (reference sequence). Trimming cost V 4 bases and J 7 bases; bases outside gene matches: 11. This CDR3 contains 17 residues. The CDR3 spells CASSSRFRLAGDNEQFF. CDR3 nucleotides: TGTGCCAGCAGTTCCCGATTCCGACTAGCGGGAGATAATGAGCAGTTCTTC.

This rearrangement joins TRBV11-2 to TRBJ1-4; 12 positions agree with TRBD1. Germline V gene sequence: CDR1 SGHAT, CDR2 FQNNGV. This CDR3 comprises 17 residues. V lost 4 bases and J lost 10; bases outside the gene matches: 13. The CDR3 spells CASSSTSEGQGAGKLFF. Written as DNA, the CDR3 is TGTGCCAGCAGCTCAACTAGCGAGGGACAGGGGGCTGGAAAACTGTTTTTT.

This chain links TRBV5-6 with TRBJ1-5; the D is unclear. Germline CDR1 is SGHDT and CDR2 is YYEEEE. The V and J ends lost 3 bases and 0 bases respectively, with 7 bases between them. This CDR3 spans 14 amino acids. The CDR3 nucleotides are TGTGCCAGCAGCTACAGCTATAGCAATCAGCCCCAGCATTTT. It is translated as CASSYSYSNQPQHF. Variable domain in full (rest from reference TRBV5-6 and TRBJ1-5): DAGVTQSPTHLIKTRGQQVTLRCSPKSGHDTVSWYQQALGQGPQFIFQYYEEEERQRGNFPDRFSGHQFPNYSSELNVNALLLGDSALYLCASSYSYSNQPQHFGDGTRLSIL.

V is TRBV29-1 and J is TRBJ1-1; 9 nucleotides match TRBD1. The J segment lost 4 bases and the V segment lost 6 bases, leaving 3 bases of the junction unmatched. The CDR3 extends over 12 amino acids. Germline-derived CDR1 and CDR2 are SQVTM and ANQGSEA. The CDR3 nucleotides are TGCAGCGTCAAGACAGGGGGCACTGAAGCTTTCTTT. It specifies CSVKTGGTEAFF.

The gene calls are TRBV5-1 and TRBJ2-1; TRBD1 agrees at 9 bases. CDR3 length: 15 amino acids. J was trimmed by 3 bases and V by 3 bases; bases with no gene match: 4. Germline CDR1 is SGHRS and CDR2 is YFSETQ. For the CDR3, the DNA is TGCGCCAGCAGCTGGGGGACAGGGTTCTACAATGAGCAGTTCTTC. Its translation: CASSWGTGFYNEQFF.

The chain joins TRBV6-5 to TRBJ2-7; TRBD1 matches at 7 bases. The germline CDR1 and CDR2 sequences are MNHEY and SVGAGI. J gave up 12 bases and V 6 bases, and 14 bases lay outside the gene matches. The CDR3 length is 13 residues. The CDR3 here is CASSQNRDSPRYF. The CDR3 bases are TGTGCCAGCAGCCAAAACCGGGACAGCCCCCGGTACTTC.

Notes on this clone: Other DNA sequences from this sample encode an identical CDR3 as well. The rearrangement uses TRBV28 and TRBJ1-1, with D uncertain. Trimming removed 3 bases from V and 1 base from J, with 3 bases in between. Per germline, CDR1 MDHEN and CDR2 SYDVKM. The CDR3 has 12 residues. CDR3 sequence (DNA): TGTGCCAGCAGTTTGAGGAACACTGAAGCTTTCTTT. Amino acid sequence: CASSLRNTEAFF.

The chain is built from TRBV19 and TRBJ2-3; D might be TRBD1 (5 bases). From germline, CDR1 is LNHDA and CDR2 SQIVND (reference sequence). The CDR3 spans 14 residues. V was trimmed by 3 bases and J by 8 bases, leaving 15 bases between them. The DNA for the CDR3 is TGTGCCAGTAGTATTGGGGTGGGGCTGGCTACGCAGTATTTT. Translation gives CASSIGVGLATQYF.

The chain employs TRBV7-9 and TRBJ2-7, with 9 bases matching TRBD1. The V and J ends lost 5 bases and 3 bases, in that order; junction bases with no gene match: 8. The germline V gene encodes CDR1 SEHNR and CDR2 FQNEAQ (reference sequence). This CDR3 is 15 amino acids long. CDR3 amino acids: CASSHGQGLGYEQYF. CDR3 coding DNA: TGTGCCAGCAGCCATGGACAGGGGTTGGGCTACGAGCAGTACTTC. Based on the CDR3 plus reference TRBV7-9 and TRBJ2-7, the full variable domain is DTGVSQNPRHKITKRGQNVTFRCDPISEHNRLYWYRQTLGQGPEFLTYFQNEAQLEKSRLLSDRFSAERPKGSFSTLEIQRTEQGDSAMYLCASSHGQGLGYEQYFGPGTRLTVT.